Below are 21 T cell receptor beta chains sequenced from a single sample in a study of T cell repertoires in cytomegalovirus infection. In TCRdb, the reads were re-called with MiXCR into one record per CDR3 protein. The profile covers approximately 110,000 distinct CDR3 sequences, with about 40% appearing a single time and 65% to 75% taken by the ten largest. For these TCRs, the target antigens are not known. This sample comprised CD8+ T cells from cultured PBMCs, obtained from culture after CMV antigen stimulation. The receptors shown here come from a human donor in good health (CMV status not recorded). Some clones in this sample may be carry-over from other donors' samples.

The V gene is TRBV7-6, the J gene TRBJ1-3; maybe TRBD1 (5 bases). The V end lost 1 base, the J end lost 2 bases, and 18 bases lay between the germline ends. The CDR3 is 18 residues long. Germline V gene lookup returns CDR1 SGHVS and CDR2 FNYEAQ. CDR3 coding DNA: TGTGCCAGCAGCTTAGGCCCTAGGGACGTTAAAGCTGGAAACACCATATATTTT. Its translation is CASSLGPRDVKAGNTIYF.

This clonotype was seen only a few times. The CDR3 region has the DNA TGTGCCAGCAGAGTTACAGAGGCCAGGGACAATGAGCAGTTCTTC. The encoded protein is CASRVTEARDNEQFF. This chain joins TRBV7-9 and TRBJ2-1; TRBD1 might be the D (5 bases). Germline V CDR1 and CDR2: SEHNR, FQNEAQ (reference sequence). V was clipped by 6 bases and J by 5 bases, with 17 bases between them. The CDR3 length is 15 residues.

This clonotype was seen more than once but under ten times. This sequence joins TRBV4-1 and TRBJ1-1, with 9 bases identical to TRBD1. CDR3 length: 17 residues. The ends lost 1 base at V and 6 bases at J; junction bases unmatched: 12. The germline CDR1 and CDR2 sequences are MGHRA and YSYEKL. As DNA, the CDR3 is TGCGCCAGCAGCCAAGGTTGGGTAGGACAGGGGCCCCCTGAAGCTTTCTTT. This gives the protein CASSQGWVGQGPPEAFF.

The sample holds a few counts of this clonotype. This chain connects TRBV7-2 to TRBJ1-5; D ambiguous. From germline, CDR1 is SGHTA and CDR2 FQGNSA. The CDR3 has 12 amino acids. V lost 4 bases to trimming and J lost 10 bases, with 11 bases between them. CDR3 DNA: TGTGCCAGCAGCTCCCTGGGCCTACCCCAGCATTTT. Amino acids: CASSSLGLPQHF.

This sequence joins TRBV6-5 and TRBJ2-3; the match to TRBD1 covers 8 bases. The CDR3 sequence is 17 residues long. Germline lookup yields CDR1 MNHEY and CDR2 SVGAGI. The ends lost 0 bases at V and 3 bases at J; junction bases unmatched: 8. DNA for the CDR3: TGTGCCAGCAGTTACTCTTCACAGGGGGTGAATACAGATACGCAGTATTTT. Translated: CASSYSSQGVNTDTQYF.

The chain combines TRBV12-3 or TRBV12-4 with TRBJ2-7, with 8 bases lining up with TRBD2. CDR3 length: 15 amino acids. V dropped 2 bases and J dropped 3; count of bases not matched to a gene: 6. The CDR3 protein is CASSLSGSFYYEQYF. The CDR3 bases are TGTGCCAGCAGTTTAAGCGGGAGTTTCTACTACGAGCAGTACTTC.

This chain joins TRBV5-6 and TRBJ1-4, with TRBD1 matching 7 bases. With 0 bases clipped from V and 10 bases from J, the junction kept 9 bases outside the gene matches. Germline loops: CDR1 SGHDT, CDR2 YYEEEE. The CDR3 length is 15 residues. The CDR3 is CASSLGQGLRGKLFF. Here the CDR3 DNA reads TGTGCCAGCAGCTTGGGACAGGGACTTCGTGGAAAACTGTTTTTT.

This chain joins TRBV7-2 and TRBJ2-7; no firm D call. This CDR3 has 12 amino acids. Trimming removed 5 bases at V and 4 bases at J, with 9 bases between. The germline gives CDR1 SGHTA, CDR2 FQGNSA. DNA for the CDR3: TGTGCCAGCAGCCACCTCAATTACGAGCAGTACTTC. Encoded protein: CASSHLNYEQYF. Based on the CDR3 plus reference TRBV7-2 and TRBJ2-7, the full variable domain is GAGVSQSPSNKVTEKGKDVELRCDPISGHTALYWYRQSLGQGLEFLIYFQGNSAPDKSGLPSDRFSAERTGGSVSTLTIQRTQQEDSAVYLCASSHLNYEQYFGPGTRLTVT.

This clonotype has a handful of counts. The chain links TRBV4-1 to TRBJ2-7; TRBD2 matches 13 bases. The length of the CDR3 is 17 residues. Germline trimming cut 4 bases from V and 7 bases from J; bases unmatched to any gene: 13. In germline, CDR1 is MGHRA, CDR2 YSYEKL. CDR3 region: CASSPTPTSGGTGEQYF. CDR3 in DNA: TGCGCCAGCAGCCCAACCCCGACTAGCGGGGGGACGGGAGAGCAGTACTTC.

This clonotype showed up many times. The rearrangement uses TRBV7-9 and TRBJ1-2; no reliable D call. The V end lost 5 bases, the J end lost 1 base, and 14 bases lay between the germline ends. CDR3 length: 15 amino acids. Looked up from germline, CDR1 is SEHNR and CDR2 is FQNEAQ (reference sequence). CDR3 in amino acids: CASSQTDHLNYGYTF. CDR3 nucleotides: TGTGCCAGCAGCCAAACTGACCATCTTAACTATGGCTACACCTTC. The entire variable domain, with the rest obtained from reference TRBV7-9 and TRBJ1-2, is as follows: DTGVSQNPRHKITKRGQNVTFRCDPISEHNRLYWYRQTLGQGPEFLTYFQNEAQLEKSRLLSDRFSAERPKGSFSTLEIQRTEQGDSAMYLCASSQTDHLNYGYTFGSGTRLTVV.

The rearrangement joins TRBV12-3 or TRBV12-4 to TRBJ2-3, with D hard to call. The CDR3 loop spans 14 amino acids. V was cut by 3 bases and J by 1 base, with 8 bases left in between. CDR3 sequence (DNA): TGTGCCAGCAGTTTCGGCGGCCGCACAGATACGCAGTATTTT. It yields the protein CASSFGGRTDTQYF.

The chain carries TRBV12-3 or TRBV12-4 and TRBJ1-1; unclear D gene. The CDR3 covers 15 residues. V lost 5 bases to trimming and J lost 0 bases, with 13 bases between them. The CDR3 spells CASSPSGEMNTEAFF. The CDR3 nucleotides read TGTGCCAGCAGTCCGTCCGGAGAGATGAACACTGAAGCTTTCTTT.

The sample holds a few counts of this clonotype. In DNA, the CDR3 is TGTGCCAGCAGTCCTCAGGTTGGGAGGGCTGAAGCTTTCTTT. Protein: CASSPQVGRAEAFF. This chain uses TRBV28 with TRBJ1-1; D uncertain. Germline CDR1 reads MDHEN; CDR2 reads SYDVKM. This CDR3 is 14 amino acids long. With 5 bases removed from V and 6 bases from J, the gap between germline ends came to 16 bases.

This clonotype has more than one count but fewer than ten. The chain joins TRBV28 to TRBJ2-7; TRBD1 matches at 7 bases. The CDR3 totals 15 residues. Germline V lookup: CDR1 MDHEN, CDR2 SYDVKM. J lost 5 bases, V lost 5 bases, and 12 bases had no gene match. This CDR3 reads CASSRQGRSAHEQYF. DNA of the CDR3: TGTGCCAGCAGTCGACAGGGCCGGAGTGCGCACGAGCAGTACTTC.

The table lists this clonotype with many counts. The CDR3 protein is CASSPDHTYEQYF. As DNA, the CDR3 is TGTGCCAGCAGTCCCGACCATACCTACGAGCAGTACTTC. This chain joins TRBV12-3 or TRBV12-4 and TRBJ2-7; D is undetermined. The CDR3 sequence is 13 residues long. V shed 5 bases and J shed 2 bases, with 10 bases lying between them.

The CDR3 DNA is TGTGCCAGCAGCTTAGATGACAGGTCCCGCTACAATGAGCAGTTCTTC. This gives the protein CASSLDDRSRYNEQFF. V is TRBV7-8 and J is TRBJ2-1; D possibly corresponds to TRBD1 (6 bases). Germline assignment: CDR1 SGHVS and CDR2 FQNEAQ. The CDR3 extends over 16 amino acids. V shed 1 base and J shed 3 bases, with 13 bases lying between them. The complete variable domain, with remaining parts taken from reference TRBV7-8 and TRBJ2-1, reads GAGVSQSPRYKVAKRGQDVALRCDPISGHVSLFWYQQALGQGPEFLTYFQNEAQLDKSGLPSDRFFAERPEGSVSTLKIQRTQQEDSAVYLCASSLDDRSRYNEQFFGPGTRLTVL.

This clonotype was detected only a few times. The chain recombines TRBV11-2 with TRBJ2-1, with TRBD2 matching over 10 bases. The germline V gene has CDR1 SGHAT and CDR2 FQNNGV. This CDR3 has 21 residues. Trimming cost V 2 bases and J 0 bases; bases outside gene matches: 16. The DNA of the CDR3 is TGTGCCAGCAGCTTAAGGGGGGGACTAGCGAGTCCCTCGAGCTCCTACAATGAGCAGTTCTTC. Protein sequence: CASSLRGGLASPSSSYNEQFF.

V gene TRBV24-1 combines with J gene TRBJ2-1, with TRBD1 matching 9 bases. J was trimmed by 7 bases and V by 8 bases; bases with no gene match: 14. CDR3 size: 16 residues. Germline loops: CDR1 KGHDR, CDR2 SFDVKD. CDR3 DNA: TGTGCCACCACCCCCCGTGGGGGACAGGGACGGAATGAGCAGTTCTTC. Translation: CATTPRGGQGRNEQFF.

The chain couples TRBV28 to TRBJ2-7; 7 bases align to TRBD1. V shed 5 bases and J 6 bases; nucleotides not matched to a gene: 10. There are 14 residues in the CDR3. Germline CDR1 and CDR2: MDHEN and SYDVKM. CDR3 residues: CASSSSGDRVEQYF. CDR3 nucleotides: TGTGCCAGCAGTAGCTCCGGTGACAGGGTCGAGCAGTACTTC.

CDR3 nucleotides: TGTGCCAGCAGTTCACCACGGAATCCAGGGCCTTTCTACGAGCAGTACTTC. It encodes CASSSPRNPGPFYEQYF. The chain joins TRBV28 to TRBJ2-7; the D gene is possibly TRBD1 (5 bases). Germline V gene sequence: CDR1 MDHEN, CDR2 SYDVKM. Trimming took off 4 bases at V and 3 bases at J, with 22 bases between the two ends. The CDR3 sequence is 17 residues long.

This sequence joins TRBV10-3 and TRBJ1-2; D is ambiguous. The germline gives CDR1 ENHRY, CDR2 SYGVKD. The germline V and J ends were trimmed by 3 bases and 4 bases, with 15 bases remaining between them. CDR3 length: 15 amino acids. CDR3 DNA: TGTGCCATCAGTGACAGTACAGATAGACTCTATGGCTACACCTTC. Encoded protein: CAISDSTDRLYGYTF.